The 21 T cell receptor beta chains presented below share a single source sample, sequenced in a study of tissue T cells after allogeneic stem cell transplantation. The table came from immunoSEQ multiplex PCR; TCRdb's copy has only in-frame clones and leaves some out. The sample consists of about 3,100 clones, around 45% of them appearing once. The time point here: mouse harvest day 14 after allogeneic transplant. Tail vein injection delivered 10^7 T-cell-depleted bone marrow cells and 10^6 splenic CD5+ T cells. Input material: gut tissue. The receptors originated from a female BALB/c mouse given C57BL/6 T cells with graft-versus-host disease after an allogeneic hematopoietic cell transplant.

This clone has a handful of counts. Any gene name here is a mouse gene name. The read gets to within 1 residue of the CDR3 end, and the germline J gene fills in the rest. The chain uses TRBV26 and TRBJ2-7; 12 nucleotides agree with TRBD1. CDR3 size: 14 residues. With V trimmed by 2 bases and J by 6 bases, 2 bases remained unmatched. Germline V gives CDR1 KGHPV, CDR2 FQNQEV (reference sequence). The part of the CDR3 DNA that was read is TGTGCCAGCAGTCTGGGGACAGGGGGCCTTGAACAGTAC. Translating gives CASSLGTGGLEQY. Given in full, the CDR3 is CASSLGTGGLEQYF.

This clone appeared a few times. Gene names and germline refer to mouse. Read data end 1 residue before the CDR3 end; the end is taken from the germline J gene. The gene calls are TRBV12-2 and TRBJ2-2, with 8 bases lining up with TRBD1. Losses at the gene ends were 0 bases for V and 3 bases for J; bases not matched to a gene: 2. The CDR3 extends over 15 amino acids. Per germline, CDR1 SGHLS and CDR2 HYDKME. CDR3 in amino acids: CASSLQGADTGQLYF. CDR3 bases read: TGTGCCAGCTCTCTCCAGGGGGCGGACACCGGGCAGCTCTAC.

Concerning this clone: Mouse names are used for the genes. The CDR3 bases that were read are TGTGCCAGCAGTTCTCCCGTGGGGGCGCCCACCGGGCAGCTCTAC. Translating gives CASSSPVGAPTGQLY. The complete CDR3 reads CASSSPVGAPTGQLYF. The chain is built from TRBV14 and TRBJ2-2; D may be TRBD1 or TRBD2 (6 bases each). The read falls 1 residue short of the CDR3 end, and the missing part is taken from the germline J gene. V dropped 3 bases and J dropped 4 bases, with 16 bases sitting between them. The CDR3 length is 16 residues. CDR1 and CDR2 (germline): SGHDT, FRDEAV.

This clone was counted between two and nine times. Mouse gene names apply. The CDR3 goes on 1 residue after the read ends, and that part is filled in from the germline J gene. The chain joins TRBV26 to TRBJ1-2; D is unclear. CDR3 length equals 14 residues. The germline V and J ends were trimmed by 2 bases and 0 bases, with 7 bases remaining between them. CDR1 and CDR2 (germline): KGHPV, FQNQEV (reference sequence). CDR3 bases read: TGTGCCAGCAGTCTGACATATGCAAACTCCGACTACACC. Protein: CASSLTYANSDYT. Given in full, the CDR3 is CASSLTYANSDYTF.

Concerning this clone itself: Gene names are the mouse ones. The CDR3 end lies 1 residue beyond the end of the read and is filled in from the germline J gene. The chain is built from TRBV5 and TRBJ2-4, with 8 bases matching TRBD2. Germline V CDR1 and CDR2: LGHNA, YNLKQL (reference sequence). The ends lost 0 bases at V and 2 bases at J; junction bases unmatched: 4. CDR3 length: 16 amino acids. CDR3 bases read: TGTGCCAGCAGCCAAGACTGGGGGGTCTATCAAAACACCTTGTAC. Amino acid sequence: CASSQDWGVYQNTLY. The whole CDR3 sequence is CASSQDWGVYQNTLYF.

Sample share makes this clone large. Genes and germline are mouse. CDR3 sequence reads: CASSLDGSTEVFF. CDR3 DNA, as far as it was read: TGTGCAAGCAGCTTAGATGGGAGCACAGAAGTCTTC. V and J are TRBV16 and TRBJ1-1, with no clear D. The read terminates 1 residue before the CDR3 end, so the remaining end is supplied by the germline J gene. Trimming pared 0 bases from V and 4 bases from J, leaving 6 bases between. The CDR3 covers 13 residues. Germline V gene sequence: CDR1 SGHSA, CDR2 FRNQAP.

Comments on this clone: Any gene name here is a mouse gene name. The DNA ends 1 residue before the CDR3 does, and the rest of the CDR3 is filled in from the germline J gene. This chain connects TRBV26 to TRBJ2-7; 9 nucleotides align to TRBD2. This CDR3 spans 13 amino acids. Germline V gene lookup returns CDR1 KGHPV and CDR2 FQNQEV (reference sequence). With V trimmed by 4 bases and J by 6 bases, 4 bases remained unmatched. The CDR3 bases that were read are TGTGCCAGCAGTCGGCTGGGGGGGTTTGAACAGTAC. This translates into CASSRLGGFEQY. Given in full, the CDR3 is CASSRLGGFEQYF.

Concerning this clone itself: Mouse germline and gene names are used. The CDR3 is cut off 1 residue early in the read; its end comes from the germline J gene. V is TRBV12-2 and J is TRBJ1-2; D is unresolved. The CDR3 has 11 residues. Trimming cost V 3 bases and J 2 bases, with 3 bases left between them. CDR1 SGHLS and CDR2 HYDKME come from the germline V gene. CDR3 loop: CASSSNSDYTF. The CDR3 bases that were read are TGTGCCAGCTCTAGCAACTCCGACTACACC.

There are a few counts of this clone. Gene names are the mouse ones. The read halts 1 residue ahead of the CDR3 end, with the missing end drawn from the germline J gene. The chain couples TRBV13-2 to TRBJ2-5; 11 bases match TRBD2. This CDR3 has 16 amino acids. Germline lookup yields CDR1 NNHNN and CDR2 SYGAGS (reference sequence). With 4 bases clipped from V and 0 bases from J, the junction kept 4 bases outside the gene matches. CDR3 in amino acids: CASGPGLGVNQDTQYF. The CDR3 bases that were read are TGTGCCAGCGGTCCGGGACTGGGGGTTAACCAAGACACCCAGTAC.

As to this clone: Germline and genes here are mouse. The missing CDR3 end, 1 residue past where the read stops, is filled in from the germline J gene. This chain connects TRBV26 to TRBJ1-3; 11 bases map to TRBD1. CDR1 and CDR2 from the germline V gene are KGHPV and FQNQEV (reference sequence). The J segment lost 1 base and the V segment lost 4 bases, leaving 0 bases of the junction unmatched. CDR3 size: 15 residues. CDR3 DNA (partial): TGTGCCAGCAGTCGGGACAGGGGGTCTGGAAATACGCTCTAT. Amino acids: CASSRDRGSGNTLY. The CDR3 in its entirety is CASSRDRGSGNTLYF.

This clone was recorded a few times. Gene and germline names: mouse. The read halts 1 residue ahead of the CDR3 end, with the missing end drawn from the germline J gene. The V and J genes are TRBV19 and TRBJ2-7; the match to TRBD2 covers 10 bases. The V segment lost 7 bases and the J segment 0 bases; nucleotides outside the gene matches: 7. The CDR3 consists of 15 residues. Looked up from germline, CDR1 is FNHDT and CDR2 is SITEND (reference sequence). Partial CDR3 DNA: TGTGCCAGCCCCGACTGGGGGGTCAGCTCCTATGAACAGTAC. Protein sequence: CASPDWGVSSYEQY. The CDR3 in its entirety is CASPDWGVSSYEQYF.

This clone has more than one count but fewer than ten. Gene names are mouse gene names. The sequenced fragment ends 1 residue before the CDR3 boundary, so the rest is inferred from the germline J gene. This chain links TRBV26 with TRBJ2-4, with D hard to call. Deletions cut 2 bases from V and 0 bases from J, with 6 bases between. CDR1 is KGHPV and CDR2 is FQNQEV in the germline V gene (reference sequence). There are 14 residues in the CDR3. Here the CDR3 reads CASSLTDSQNTLYF. The part of the CDR3 DNA that was read is TGTGCCAGCAGTCTGACAGATAGTCAAAACACCTTGTAC.

Worth noting for this clone: Gene names are mouse gene names. The read is 1 residue too short to cover the CDR3 end, so that end is filled in from the germline J gene. V and J are TRBV12-2 and TRBJ1-4, with D possibly TRBD1 on 6 matching bases. This CDR3 has 13 residues. The germline gives CDR1 SGHLS, CDR2 HYDKME. V lost 2 bases to trimming and J lost 4 bases, with 7 bases between them. The CDR3 loop reads CASSRTDNERLFF. The part of the CDR3 DNA that was read is TGTGCCAGCTCTCGGACAGACAACGAAAGATTATTT.

This clone was picked up a small number of times. Gene names and germline match the mouse. The read comes to an end 1 residue before the CDR3 does, leaving the germline J gene to fill in the end. The chain employs TRBV26 and TRBJ1-4; 8 nucleotides agree with TRBD1. The CDR3 runs to 14 residues. J was trimmed by 3 bases and V by 4 bases; bases with no gene match: 1. The germline V gene has CDR1 KGHPV and CDR2 FQNQEV (reference sequence). CDR3 DNA, as far as it was read: TGTGCCAGCAGTCCGACAGGGGCCAACGAAAGATTATTT. Protein product: CASSPTGANERLF. The complete CDR3 reads CASSPTGANERLFF.

Remarks on this clone: The gene names given are mouse names. Coverage ceases 1 residue before the CDR3 finishes, and the germline J gene fills in the end. The gene calls are TRBV12-2 and TRBJ2-2, with D perhaps TRBD1 (5 bases). V was trimmed by 0 bases and J by 0 bases, leaving 7 bases between them. Germline V gives CDR1 SGHLS, CDR2 HYDKME. This CDR3 has 15 residues. CDR3 DNA (partial): TGTGCCAGCTCTCTCCAGGGCGCAAACACCGGGCAGCTCTAC. This sequence encodes CASSLQGANTGQLY. The complete CDR3 protein is CASSLQGANTGQLYF.

With respect to this clone: Gene names are the mouse ones. The CDR3 is cut off 1 residue early in the read; its end comes from the germline J gene. In the same sample, other DNA sequences code for this CDR3. This chain links TRBV26 with TRBJ2-2; D may be TRBD1 or TRBD2 (5 bases each). Trimming left V 4 bases short and J 1 base short, with 7 bases between. Per the germline V gene, CDR1 is KGHPV and CDR2 is FQNQEV (reference sequence). The CDR3 length is 14 residues. The DNA read from the CDR3 is TGTGCCAGCAGTCCGGGGCTAAACACCGGGCAGCTCTAC. It codes for CASSPGLNTGQLY. In full, the CDR3 is CASSPGLNTGQLYF.

Judged by abundance, this clone is medium-sized (0.01 to 0.1%). The gene symbols are mouse symbols. The observed sequence ends 1 residue before the CDR3 terminus, with the missing tail filled in from the germline J gene. J is TRBJ2-5 and V is TRBV16, with D possibly matching TRBD1 (6 bases). This CDR3 spans 14 amino acids. CDR1 SGHSA and CDR2 FRNQAP come from the germline V gene. The V end was cut by 5 bases, the J end by 0 bases, with 9 bases between. CDR3 in amino acids: CASSPDSNQDTQYF. The DNA read from the CDR3 is TGTGCAAGCAGCCCGGACAGTAACCAAGACACCCAGTAC.

A remark on this clone: All gene names here are mouse names. With the read ending 1 residue before the CDR3 end, the germline J gene is used to fill in that end. The V call is TRBV26, the J call TRBJ2-5, with D unclear. This CDR3 contains 13 residues. Germline values: CDR1 KGHPV, CDR2 FQNQEV (reference sequence). V dropped 2 bases and J dropped 4 bases, with 7 bases sitting between them. CDR3 in amino acids: CASSLKGKDTQYF. The CDR3 DNA, read in part, is TGTGCCAGCAGTCTGAAGGGAAAAGACACCCAGTAC.

A remark on this clone: Genes and germline are mouse. The CDR3 goes on 1 residue after the read ends, and that part is filled in from the germline J gene. The chain couples TRBV31 to TRBJ2-4, with 10 bases that match TRBD2. Germline V lookup: CDR1 GKSSPN, CDR2 SITVG. The V segment lost 3 bases and the J segment 0 bases; nucleotides outside the gene matches: 6. The CDR3 loop spans 16 amino acids. CDR3 sequence: CAWSLLGGGSQNTLYF. Partial CDR3 DNA: TGTGCCTGGAGCCTACTGGGGGGGGGTAGTCAAAACACCTTGTAC.

By share, this clone counts as large (0.1 to 1%). Germline and genes here are mouse. Coverage ceases 1 residue before the CDR3 finishes, and the germline J gene fills in the end. The V and J genes are TRBV26 and TRBJ1-2; unclear D gene. Trimming pared 4 bases from V and 0 bases from J, leaving 6 bases between. The CDR3 contains 13 residues. Per germline, CDR1 KGHPV and CDR2 FQNQEV (reference sequence). The sequenced CDR3 bases are TGTGCCAGCAGTCCCCAGTCAAACTCCGACTACACC. Residues: CASSPQSNSDYT. The whole CDR3 reads CASSPQSNSDYTF.

A note on this clone: Here the gene names and germline are mouse. The CDR3 is cut off 1 residue early in the read; its end comes from the germline J gene. The chain recombines TRBV1 with TRBJ1-4; D gene ambiguous. Germline V gives CDR1 NSQYPW, CDR2 LRSPGD (reference sequence). The length of the CDR3 is 18 residues. V was cut by 0 bases and J by 0 bases, with 14 bases left in between. CDR3 DNA (partial): TGCACCTGCAGTGCAGATATGCGGAGAGGAATTTCCAACGAAAGATTATTT. It yields the protein CTCSADMRRGISNERLF. The entire CDR3 reads CTCSADMRRGISNERLFF.